This note documents a single T cell receptor (beta chain) sequence. Its antigen is unknown. Prepared libraries of TCR beta cDNA carried unique molecular identifiers. There were about 0.95 to 11 million T cells, and 480,000 or so cDNA molecules came from them. TCRdb re-called the PCR reads through MiXCR, storing one row per CDR3 protein. Here the sample spans 400,000 to 500,000 distinct CDR3 sequences, approximately 38% being singletons. This entry is derived from a study of post-analysis software for immune sequencing data. Study overall: Both relapsing-remitting and secondary progressive multiple sclerosis featured among the disease courses, as did progressive-relapsing multiple sclerosis.

Points from the study as a whole: A handful of TRBV segments were significantly more frequent in patients than in controls. TRBV5-6, TRBV5-1 and TRBV20-1 were among these segments. Analysis by F measure revealed that same-batch samples clustered strongly together. Versus controls, multiple sclerosis patients showed significantly lower diversity (normalized Chao1).

Germline CDR1 reads MNHEY; CDR2 reads SMNVEV (reference sequence). V was clipped by 5 bases and J by 3 bases, with 17 bases between them. This CDR3 contains 15 residues. Sample: blood. The chain recombines TRBV27 with TRBJ2-7; perhaps D is TRBD1 or TRBD2 (7 bases each). This clonotype was sampled from a girl aged 2-10 years with multiple sclerosis. This CDR3 is CASSPETGRGYEQYF. In nucleotides, the CDR3 is TGTGCCAGCAGTCCGGAGACAGGGAGGGGCTACGAGCAGTACTTC.